Given below is one T cell receptor (beta chain) in context. The antigen remains unidentified. Sample time point: persistent/refractory GD, antithyroid drugs over 5 years with positive TRAb. RNA extracted from PBMCs served as the sequencing template. Diagnoses of Graves' disease were made by American Thyroid Association guidelines. The data stem from a study of regulatory T cells in long-lasting Graves disease. Overall study: A definition of persistent Graves' disease required over 5 years of antithyroid drugs plus positive TSH receptor antibodies.

Arm-PCR of CDR3 regions and iRepertoire HTBI primers were used to build TCR beta libraries. TCRdb processed the multiplex PCR reads anew with MiXCR; each CDR3 protein has one entry. The repertoire holds some 440,000 distinct CDR3 sequences, with roughly 20% as singletons. Study-wide results and caveats: Persistent disease preferred TRBV28, TRBJ1-2 and TRBJ2-5; new disease, TRBV20-1 and TRBJ2-1.

CDR1 SGDLS and CDR2 YYNGEE come from the germline V gene. J gave up 4 bases and V 4 bases, and 9 bases lay outside the gene matches. CDR3 length: 16 amino acids. The specimen was peripheral blood mononuclear cells (PBMCs), collected when the disease was refractory, from a patient treated with antithyroid drugs. The TCR sequence derives from a female donor with Graves disease. V and J are TRBV9 and TRBJ2-2; 8 bases are shared with TRBD2. The DNA of the CDR3 is TGTGCCAGCAGCCCTCGGAGTAGCGGGGTCACCGGGGAGCTGTTTTTT. This translates into CASSPRSSGVTGELFF.